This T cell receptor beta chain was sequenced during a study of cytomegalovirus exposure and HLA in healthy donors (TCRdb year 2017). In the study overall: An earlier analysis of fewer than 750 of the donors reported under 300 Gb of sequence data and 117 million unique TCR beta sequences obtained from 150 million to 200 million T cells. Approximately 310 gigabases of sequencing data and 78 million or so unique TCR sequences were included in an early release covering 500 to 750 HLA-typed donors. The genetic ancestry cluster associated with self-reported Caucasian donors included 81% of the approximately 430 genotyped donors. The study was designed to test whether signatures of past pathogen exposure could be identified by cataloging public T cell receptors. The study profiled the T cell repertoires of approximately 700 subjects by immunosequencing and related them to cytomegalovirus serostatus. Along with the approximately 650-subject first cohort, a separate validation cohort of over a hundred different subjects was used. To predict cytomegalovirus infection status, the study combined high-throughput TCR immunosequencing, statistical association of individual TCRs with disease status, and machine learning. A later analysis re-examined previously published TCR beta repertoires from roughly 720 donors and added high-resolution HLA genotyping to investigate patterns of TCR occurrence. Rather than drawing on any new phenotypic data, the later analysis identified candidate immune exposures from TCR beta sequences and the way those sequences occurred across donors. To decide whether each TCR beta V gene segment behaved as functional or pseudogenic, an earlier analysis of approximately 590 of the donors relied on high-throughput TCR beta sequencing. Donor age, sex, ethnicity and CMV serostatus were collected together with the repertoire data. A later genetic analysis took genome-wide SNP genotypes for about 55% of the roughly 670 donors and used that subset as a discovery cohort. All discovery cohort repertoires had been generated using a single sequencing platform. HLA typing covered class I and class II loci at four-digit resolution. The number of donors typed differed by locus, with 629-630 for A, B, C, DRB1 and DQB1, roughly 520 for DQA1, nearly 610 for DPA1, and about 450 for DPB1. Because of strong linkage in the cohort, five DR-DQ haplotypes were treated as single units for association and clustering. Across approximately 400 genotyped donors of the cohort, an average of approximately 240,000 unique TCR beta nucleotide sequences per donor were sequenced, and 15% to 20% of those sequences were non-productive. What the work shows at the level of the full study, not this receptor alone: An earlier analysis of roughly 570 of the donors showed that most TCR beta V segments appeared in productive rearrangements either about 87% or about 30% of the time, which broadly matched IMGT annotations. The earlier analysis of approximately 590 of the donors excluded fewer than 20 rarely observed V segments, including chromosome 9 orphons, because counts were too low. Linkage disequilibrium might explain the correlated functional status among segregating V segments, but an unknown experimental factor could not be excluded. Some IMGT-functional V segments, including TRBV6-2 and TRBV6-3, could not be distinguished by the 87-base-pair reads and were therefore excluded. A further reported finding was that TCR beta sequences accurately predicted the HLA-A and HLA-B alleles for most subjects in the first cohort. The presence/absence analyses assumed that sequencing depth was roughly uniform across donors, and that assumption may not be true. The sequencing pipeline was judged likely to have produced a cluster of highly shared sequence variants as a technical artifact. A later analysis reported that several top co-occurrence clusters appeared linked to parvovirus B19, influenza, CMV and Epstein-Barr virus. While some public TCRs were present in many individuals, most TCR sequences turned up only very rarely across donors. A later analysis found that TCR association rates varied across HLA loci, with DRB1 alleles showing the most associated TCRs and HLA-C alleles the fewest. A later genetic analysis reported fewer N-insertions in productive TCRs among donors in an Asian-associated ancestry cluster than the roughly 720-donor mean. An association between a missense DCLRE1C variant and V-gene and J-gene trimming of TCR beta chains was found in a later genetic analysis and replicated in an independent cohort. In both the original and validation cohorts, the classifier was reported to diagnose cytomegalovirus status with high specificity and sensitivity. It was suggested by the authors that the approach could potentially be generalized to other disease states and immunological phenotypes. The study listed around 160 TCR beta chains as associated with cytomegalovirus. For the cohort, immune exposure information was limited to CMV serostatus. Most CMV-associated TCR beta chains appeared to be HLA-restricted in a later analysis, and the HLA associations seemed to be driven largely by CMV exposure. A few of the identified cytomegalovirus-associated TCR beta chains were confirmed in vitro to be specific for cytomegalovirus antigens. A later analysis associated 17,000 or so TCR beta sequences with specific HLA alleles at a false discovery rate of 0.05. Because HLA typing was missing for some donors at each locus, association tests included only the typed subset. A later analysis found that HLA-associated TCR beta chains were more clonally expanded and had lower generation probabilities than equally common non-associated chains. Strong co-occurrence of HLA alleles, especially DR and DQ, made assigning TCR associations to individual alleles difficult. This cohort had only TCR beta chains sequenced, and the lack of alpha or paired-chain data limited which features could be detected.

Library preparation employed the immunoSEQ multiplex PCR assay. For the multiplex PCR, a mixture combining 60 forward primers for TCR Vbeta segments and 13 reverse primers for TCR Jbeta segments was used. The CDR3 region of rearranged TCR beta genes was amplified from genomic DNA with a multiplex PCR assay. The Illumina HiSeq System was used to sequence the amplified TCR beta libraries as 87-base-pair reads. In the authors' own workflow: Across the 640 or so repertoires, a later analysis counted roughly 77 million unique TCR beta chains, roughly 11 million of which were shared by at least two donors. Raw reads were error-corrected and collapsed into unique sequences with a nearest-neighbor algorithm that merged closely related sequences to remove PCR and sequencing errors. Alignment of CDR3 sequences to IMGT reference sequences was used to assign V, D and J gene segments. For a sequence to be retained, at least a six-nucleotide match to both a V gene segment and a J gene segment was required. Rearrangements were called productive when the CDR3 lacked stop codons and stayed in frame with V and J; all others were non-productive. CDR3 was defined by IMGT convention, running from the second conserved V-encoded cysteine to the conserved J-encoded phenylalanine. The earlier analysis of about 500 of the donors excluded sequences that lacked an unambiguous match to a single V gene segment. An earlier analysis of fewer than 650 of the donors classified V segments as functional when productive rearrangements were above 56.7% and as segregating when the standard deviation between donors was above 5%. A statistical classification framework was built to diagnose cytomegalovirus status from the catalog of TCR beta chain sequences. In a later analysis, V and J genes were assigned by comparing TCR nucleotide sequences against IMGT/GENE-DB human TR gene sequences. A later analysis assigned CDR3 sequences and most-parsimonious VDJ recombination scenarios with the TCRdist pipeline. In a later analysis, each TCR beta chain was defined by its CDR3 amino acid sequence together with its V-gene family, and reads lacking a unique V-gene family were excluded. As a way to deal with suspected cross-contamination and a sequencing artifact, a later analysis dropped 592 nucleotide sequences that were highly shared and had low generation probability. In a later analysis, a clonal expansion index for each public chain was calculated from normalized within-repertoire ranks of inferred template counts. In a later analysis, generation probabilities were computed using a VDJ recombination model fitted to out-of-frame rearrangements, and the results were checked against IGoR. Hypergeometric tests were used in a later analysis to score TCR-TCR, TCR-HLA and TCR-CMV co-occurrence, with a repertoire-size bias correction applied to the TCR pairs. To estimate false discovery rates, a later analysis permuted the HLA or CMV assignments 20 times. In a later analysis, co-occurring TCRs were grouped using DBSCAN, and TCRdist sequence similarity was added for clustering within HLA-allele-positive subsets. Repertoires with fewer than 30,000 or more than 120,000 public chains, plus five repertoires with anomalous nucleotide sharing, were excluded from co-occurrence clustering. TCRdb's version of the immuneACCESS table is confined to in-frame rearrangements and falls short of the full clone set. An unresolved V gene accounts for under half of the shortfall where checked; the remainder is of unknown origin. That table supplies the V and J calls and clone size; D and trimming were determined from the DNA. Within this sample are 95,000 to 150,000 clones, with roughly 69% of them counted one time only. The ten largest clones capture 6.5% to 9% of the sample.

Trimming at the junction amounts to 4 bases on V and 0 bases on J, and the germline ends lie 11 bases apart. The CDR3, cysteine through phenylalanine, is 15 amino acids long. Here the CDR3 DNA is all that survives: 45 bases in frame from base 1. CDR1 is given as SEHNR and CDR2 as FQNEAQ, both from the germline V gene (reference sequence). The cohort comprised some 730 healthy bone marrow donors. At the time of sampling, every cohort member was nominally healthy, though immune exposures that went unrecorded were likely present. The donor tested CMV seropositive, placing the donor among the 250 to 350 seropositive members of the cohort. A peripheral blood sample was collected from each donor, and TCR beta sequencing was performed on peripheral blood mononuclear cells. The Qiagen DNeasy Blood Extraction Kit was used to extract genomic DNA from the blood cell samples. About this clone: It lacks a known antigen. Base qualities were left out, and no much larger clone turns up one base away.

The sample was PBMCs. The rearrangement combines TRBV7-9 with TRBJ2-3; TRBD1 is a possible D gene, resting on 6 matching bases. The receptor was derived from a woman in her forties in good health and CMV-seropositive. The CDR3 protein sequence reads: CASSSTGDSTDTQYF. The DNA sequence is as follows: TGTGCCAGCAGCTCGACAGGAGATAGCACAGATACGCAGTATTTT.